This paragraph covers one T cell receptor (beta chain) sequence. The sample originates from a study of blood T cell repertoires in COVID-19. Produced via immunoSEQ multiplex PCR; TCRdb's table is partial and in-frame only. The repertoire holds hundreds of thousands of clones, with roughly 86% as singletons. Germline CDR1 and CDR2: MGHRA and YSYEKL. The CDR3 is made up of 15 amino acids. V was trimmed by 5 bases and J by 4 bases, leaving 15 bases between them. The chain combines TRBV4-1 with TRBJ1-5, with D possibly being TRBD1 (6 bases). This clonotype was sampled from a woman in her 30s with COVID-19, enrolled during active disease. The sequencing input was peripheral blood. The CDR3 nucleotides are TGCGCCAGCAGCGGGCAGGGGTTTGGTAATCAGCCCCAGCATTTT. This sequence encodes CASSGQGFGNQPQHF.